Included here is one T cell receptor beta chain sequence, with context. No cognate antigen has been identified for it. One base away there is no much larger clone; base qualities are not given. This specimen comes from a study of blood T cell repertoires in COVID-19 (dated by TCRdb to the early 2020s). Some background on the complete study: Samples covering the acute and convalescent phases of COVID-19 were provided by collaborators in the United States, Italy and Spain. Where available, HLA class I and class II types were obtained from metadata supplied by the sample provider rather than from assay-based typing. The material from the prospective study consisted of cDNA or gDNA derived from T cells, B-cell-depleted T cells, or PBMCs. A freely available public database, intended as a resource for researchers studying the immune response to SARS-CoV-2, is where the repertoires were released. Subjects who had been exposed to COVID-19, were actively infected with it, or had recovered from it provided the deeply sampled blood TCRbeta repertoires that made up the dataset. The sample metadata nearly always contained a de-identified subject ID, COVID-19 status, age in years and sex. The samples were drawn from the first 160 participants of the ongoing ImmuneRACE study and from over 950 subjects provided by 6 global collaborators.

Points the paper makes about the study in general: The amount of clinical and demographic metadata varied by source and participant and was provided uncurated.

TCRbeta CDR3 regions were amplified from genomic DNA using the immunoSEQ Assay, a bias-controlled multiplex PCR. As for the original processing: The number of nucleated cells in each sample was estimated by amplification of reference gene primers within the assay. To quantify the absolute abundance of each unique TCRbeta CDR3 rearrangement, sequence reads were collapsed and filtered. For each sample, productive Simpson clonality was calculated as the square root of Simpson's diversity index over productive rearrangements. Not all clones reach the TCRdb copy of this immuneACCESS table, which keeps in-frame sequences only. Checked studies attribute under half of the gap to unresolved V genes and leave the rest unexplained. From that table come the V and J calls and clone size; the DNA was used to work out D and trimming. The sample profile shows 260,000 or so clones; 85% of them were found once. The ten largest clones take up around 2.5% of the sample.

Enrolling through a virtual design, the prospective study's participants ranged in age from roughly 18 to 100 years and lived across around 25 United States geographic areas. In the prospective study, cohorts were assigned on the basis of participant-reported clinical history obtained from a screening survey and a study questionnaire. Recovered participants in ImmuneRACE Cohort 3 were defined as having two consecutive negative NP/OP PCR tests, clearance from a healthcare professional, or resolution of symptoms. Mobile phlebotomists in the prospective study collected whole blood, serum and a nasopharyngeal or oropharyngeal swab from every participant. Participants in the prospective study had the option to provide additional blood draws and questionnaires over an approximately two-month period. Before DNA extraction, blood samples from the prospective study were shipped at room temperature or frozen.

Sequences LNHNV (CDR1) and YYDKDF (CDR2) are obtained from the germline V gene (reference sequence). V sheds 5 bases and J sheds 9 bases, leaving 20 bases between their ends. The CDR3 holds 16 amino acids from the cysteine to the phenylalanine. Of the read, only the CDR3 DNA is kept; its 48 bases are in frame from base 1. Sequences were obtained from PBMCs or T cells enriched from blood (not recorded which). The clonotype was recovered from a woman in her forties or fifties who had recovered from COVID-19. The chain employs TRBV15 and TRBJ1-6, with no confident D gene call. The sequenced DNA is TGTGCCACCAGCTCATCAGGACTGGGCGTAGGTTCACCCCTCCACTTT. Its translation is CATSSSGLGVGSPLHF.